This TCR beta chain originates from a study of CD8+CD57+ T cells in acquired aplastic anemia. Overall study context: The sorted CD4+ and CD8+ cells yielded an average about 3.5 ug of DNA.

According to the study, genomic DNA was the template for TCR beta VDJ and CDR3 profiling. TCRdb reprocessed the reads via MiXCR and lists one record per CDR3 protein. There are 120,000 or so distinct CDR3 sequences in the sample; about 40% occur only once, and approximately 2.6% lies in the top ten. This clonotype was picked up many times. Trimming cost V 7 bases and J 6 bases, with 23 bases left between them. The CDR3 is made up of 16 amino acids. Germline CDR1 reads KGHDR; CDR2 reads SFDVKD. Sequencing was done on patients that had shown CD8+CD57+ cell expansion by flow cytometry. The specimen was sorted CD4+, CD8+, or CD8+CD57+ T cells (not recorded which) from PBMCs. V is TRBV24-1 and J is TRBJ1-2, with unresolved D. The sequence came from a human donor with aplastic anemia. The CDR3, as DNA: TGTGCCACCAGCCCCCCACCCGGGCAATTCCCGGATGGCTACACCTTC. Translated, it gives CATSPPPGQFPDGYTF.